A selection of T cell receptor beta chains follows, all from one sample in a study of shared clonotypes between healthy human individuals. Sequencing used immunoSEQ multiplex PCR; TCRdb keeps in-frame clones, though not all of them. The sample gives about 2 million clones, about 95% of which show up once; approximately 1% is in the top ten. Sequencing was carried out using naive CD8+ T cells sorted from blood. These receptors were taken from a man between 18 and 35 years old in good health. Both conserved end residues are part of each CDR3. Each record gives: V gene, clone size, CDR3 protein. Clone sizes are given selectively: once, few, many, or a class where the clone is expanded.

v_gene: TRBV4-2; abundance: .; CDR3aa: CASSQGPAGVNTGELFF
v_gene: TRBV9; abundance: .; CDR3aa: CASSVEGNGEQFF
v_gene: TRBV4-2; abundance: .; CDR3aa: CASSQEAGGDYNEQFF
v_gene: TRBV10-3; abundance: .; CDR3aa: CAISPLAQDEQFF
v_gene: TRBV7-9; abundance: .; CDR3aa: CASSSPGLAYGGYTF
v_gene: TRBV5-6; abundance: .; CDR3aa: CASSLQGIVDEQFF
v_gene: TRBV7-5; abundance: .; CDR3aa: CARSSPKPQRLTYEQYF
v_gene: TRBV19; abundance: once; CDR3aa: CASSISSREQFF
v_gene: TRBV15; abundance: .; CDR3aa: CATSGGRQVLQETQYF
v_gene: TRBV7-2; abundance: once; CDR3aa: CASSLVTAVYEQYF
v_gene: TRBV19; abundance: .; CDR3aa: CASSTGQGVLNTEAFF
v_gene: TRBV25-1; abundance: .; CDR3aa: CASSDPLGEQYF
v_gene: TRBV7-9; abundance: .; CDR3aa: CASTTTRLVSLNGTDTQYF
v_gene: TRBV5-6; abundance: once; CDR3aa: CASLFTGNTEAFF
v_gene: TRBV4-1; abundance: .; CDR3aa: CASSHVHFDGSYEQYF
v_gene: TRBV5-4; abundance: .; CDR3aa: CASSFDSTGELFF
v_gene: TRBV21-1; abundance: .; CDR3aa: CASSDSFYSNQPQHF
v_gene: TRBV28; abundance: .; CDR3aa: CASRSIPREQFF
v_gene: TRBV7-7; abundance: .; CDR3aa: CASSLDSEKLFF
v_gene: TRBV7-9; abundance: .; CDR3aa: CASSSDLNNEQFF
v_gene: TRBV27; abundance: .; CDR3aa: CASRQIHSNQPQHF
v_gene: TRBV29-1; abundance: .; CDR3aa: CSAEGRGGTQYF
v_gene: TRBV11-2; abundance: .; CDR3aa: CASSLEGLGLYEQYF
v_gene: TRBV5-1; abundance: .; CDR3aa: CASSLGEGGNTEAFF
v_gene: TRBV5-4; abundance: .; CDR3aa: CASSPSGKSYEQYF
v_gene: TRBV7-6; abundance: once; CDR3aa: CASSLGGGAGDTQYF
v_gene: TRBV10-3; abundance: .; CDR3aa: CAISDRGLDEQFF
v_gene: TRBV4-3; abundance: .; CDR3aa: CASSQEWKFNTEAFF
v_gene: TRBV7-6; abundance: .; CDR3aa: CASSTSGGPYEQYF
v_gene: TRBV7-9; abundance: .; CDR3aa: CASSTGTGSYEQYF
v_gene: TRBV4-3; abundance: .; CDR3aa: CASSQDRGGSEQYF
v_gene: TRBV4-2; abundance: .; CDR3aa: CASSPESLPPYEQYF